These 23 T cell receptor beta chains were all obtained from the same sample, sequenced in a study of blood T cell repertoires in COVID-19. Using immunoSEQ multiplex PCR, the repertoire was profiled, and TCRdb retains in-frame clones only, with some absent. The sample has roughly 53,000 clones, roughly 88% seen once. The sequencing sample was made of peripheral blood. These receptors all stem from a human donor in a cohort sampled during active COVID-19.

This clone was counted between two and nine times. The chain recombines TRBV4-1 with TRBJ2-4; a weak D match, TRBD2 (5 bases). The length of the CDR3 is 14 residues. V lost 0 bases and J lost 9, with 12 bases in between. The V gene's germline CDR1 is MGHRA and CDR2 YSYEKL. This CDR3 reads CASSQEGSGGIQYF. CDR3 DNA: TGCGCCAGCAGCCAAGAGGGCAGTGGAGGCATTCAGTACTTC.

This chain joins TRBV3-1 (or the pseudogene TRBV3-2) and TRBJ2-2; tentative D call: TRBD2 (6 bases). V lost 3 bases and J 6 bases, leaving 11 bases between the germline ends. The CDR3 has 14 amino acids. Germline V gene sequence: CDR1 LGHDT, CDR2 YNNKEL (reference sequence). The CDR3 sequence is CASSHYGGAGELFF. The CDR3 DNA reads TGTGCCAGCAGCCACTACGGGGGTGCCGGGGAGCTGTTTTTT.

The chain is built from TRBV7-9 and TRBJ2-7; perhaps TRBD2 as D (5 bases). CDR3 length: 16 amino acids. CDR1 is SEHNR and CDR2 is FQNEAQ in the germline V gene (reference sequence). V lost 3 bases and J 0 bases, leaving 15 bases between the germline ends. The CDR3 DNA reads TGTGCCAGCAGCTTTTTAGGTGGGAGAACCTCCTACGAGCAGTACTTC. This encodes CASSFLGGRTSYEQYF.

This clone has only one observation. This rearrangement joins TRBV6-5 to TRBJ2-7; 8 bases fit TRBD1. Per the germline V gene, CDR1 is MNHEY and CDR2 is SVGAGI. The CDR3 length is 16 residues. J gave up 0 bases and V 0 bases, and 4 bases lay outside the gene matches. In DNA form, the CDR3 reads TGTGCCAGCAGTTACTCCGGGACAGGATCCTCCTACGAGCAGTACTTC. Translating it yields CASSYSGTGSSYEQYF.

This chain connects TRBV5-1 to TRBJ2-1; 8 bases align to TRBD2. The CDR3 contains 16 residues. Germline CDR1 SGHRS, CDR2 YFSETQ. The V gene end was trimmed by 0 bases and the J gene end by 1 base; junction bases not matched to a gene: 3. For the CDR3, the DNA is TGCGCCAGCAGCTTGGCGTCGGGGGGGTCCTACAATGAGCAGTTCTTC. Its protein product is CASSLASGGSYNEQFF.

This clone was recorded a few times. V is TRBV30 and J is TRBJ1-3; D is unclear. Germline-derived CDR1 and CDR2 are GTSNPN and SVGIG (reference sequence). V was trimmed by 3 bases and J by 1 base, leaving 25 bases between them. The CDR3 extends over 19 amino acids. Here the CDR3 reads CAWRTPGLRAHPSGNTIYF. CDR3 nucleotide sequence: TGTGCCTGGAGGACCCCGGGGTTGCGAGCACATCCTTCTGGAAACACCATATATTTT.

The genes are TRBV30 and TRBJ1-1, with D possibly being TRBD1 (6 bases). V lost 7 bases to trimming and J lost 0 bases, with 12 bases between them. Germline V gene sequence: CDR1 GTSNPN, CDR2 SVGIG (reference sequence). The CDR3 is 13 amino acids. CDR3 sequence (DNA): TGTGCCTTAGGGACACTCATGAACACTGAAGCTTTCTTT. It yields the protein CALGTLMNTEAFF.

DNA of the CDR3: TGTGCCAGCAGCTTAGTCAGGGGGCGCAATGAGCAGTTCTTC. Encoded protein: CASSLVRGRNEQFF. The chain employs TRBV7-2 and TRBJ2-1, with 8 bases fitting TRBD1. The CDR3 length is 14 residues. V was clipped by 1 base and J by 6 bases; unmatched bases: 2. Germline V gene data show CDR1 as SGHTA and CDR2 as FQGNSA.

The J gene is TRBJ1-2, the V gene TRBV6-2 or TRBV6-3; D possibly corresponds to TRBD1 (5 bases). This CDR3 comprises 13 residues. Germline CDR1 and CDR2: MNHEY and SVGEGT. V was clipped by 5 bases and J by 8 bases, with 15 bases between them. The CDR3 region has the DNA TGTGCCAGCAGTCTCCAGGGTATTGAAGGCTACACCTTC. It specifies CASSLQGIEGYTF.

About this clone itself: The sample has other DNA sequences that encode this CDR3 too. The rearrangement joins TRBV4-1 to TRBJ2-1, with TRBD2 matching 8 bases. This CDR3 is 16 amino acids long. The junction had 5 bases not matched to a gene; V was cut back by 4 bases and J by 0 bases. Germline V gene data show CDR1 as MGHRA and CDR2 as YSYEKL. This CDR3 reads CASSPTSGGSYNEQFF. The CDR3 bases are TGCGCCAGCAGCCCGACGAGCGGGGGCTCCTACAATGAGCAGTTCTTC.

This chain links TRBV28 with TRBJ2-7, with 11 bases aligning to TRBD2. Losses at the gene ends were 5 bases for V and 2 bases for J; bases not matched to a gene: 11. Germline loops: CDR1 MDHEN, CDR2 SYDVKM. The CDR3 extends over 17 amino acids. The CDR3 DNA is TGTGCCAGCAGTCCCGGAGGGGGACTAGCGGCCCCCTACGAGCAGTACTTC. Protein: CASSPGGGLAAPYEQYF. Full variable domain (remainder filled in from reference TRBV28 and TRBJ2-7): DVKVTQSSRYLVKRTGEKVFLECVQDMDHENMFWYRQDPGLGLRLIYFSYDVKMKEKGDIPEGYSVSREKKERFSLILESASTNQTSMYLCASSPGGGLAAPYEQYFGPGTRLTVT.

The sample holds one count of this clone. The chain links TRBV6-4 to TRBJ2-7; 8 nucleotides match TRBD1. J lost 3 bases, V lost 7 bases, and 11 bases had no gene match. From germline, CDR1 is MRHNA and CDR2 SNTAGT. The CDR3 has 15 amino acids. CDR3 protein: CASTEVWTGNYEQYF. CDR3 in DNA: TGTGCCAGCACCGAGGTTTGGACAGGGAACTACGAGCAGTACTTC.

This CDR3 reads CSVNPDSLYGYTF. CDR3 sequence (DNA): TGCAGCGTTAACCCAGACAGCCTCTATGGCTACACCTTC. The chain has TRBV29-1 and TRBJ1-2; maybe TRBD1 (5 bases). Germline assignment: CDR1 SQVTM and CDR2 ANQGSEA. The CDR3 consists of 13 residues. V gave up 5 bases and J gave up 4 bases, with 14 bases separating them. The full variable domain, its missing parts supplied by reference TRBV29-1 and TRBJ1-2, is SAVISQKPSRDICQRGTSLTIQCQVDSQVTMMFWYRQQPGQSLTLIATANQGSEATYESGFVIDKFPISRPNLTFSTLTVSNMSPEDSSIYLCSVNPDSLYGYTFGSGTRLTVV.

This clone appeared once. The CDR3 is CAISVVSTYEQYF. Written as DNA, the CDR3 is TGTGCCATCAGTGTCGTCAGTACCTACGAGCAGTACTTC. The chain recombines TRBV10-3 with TRBJ2-7; D not resolved. V was clipped by 4 bases and J by 2 bases, with 9 bases between them. This CDR3 comprises 13 residues. Germline V gives CDR1 ENHRY, CDR2 SYGVKD.

This clone is a singleton in its sample. The V gene is TRBV6-5, the J gene TRBJ1-2, with D possibly being TRBD1 (5 bases). CDR3 length: 14 amino acids. With 7 bases removed from V and 4 bases from J, the gap between germline ends came to 16 bases. Looked up from germline, CDR1 is MNHEY and CDR2 is SVGAGI. CDR3: CASTNQGTLYGYTF. The CDR3 DNA is TGTGCCAGCACCAACCAGGGCACCCTCTATGGCTACACCTTC.

V gene TRBV27 combines with J gene TRBJ1-6; no reliable D call. The CDR3 runs to 15 residues. V gave up 0 bases and J gave up 4 bases, with 7 bases separating them. Per the germline V gene, CDR1 is MNHEY and CDR2 is SMNVEV (reference sequence). This chain's CDR3 is CASSLSSVYNSPLHF. The CDR3 nucleotides are TGTGCCAGCAGTTTATCTTCAGTATATAATTCACCCCTCCACTTT.

This chain uses TRBV6-2 or TRBV6-3 with TRBJ1-1; 11 nucleotides line up with TRBD1. There are 15 residues in the CDR3. V lost 2 bases to trimming and J lost 2 bases; unmatched junction nucleotides: 1. Germline CDR1 reads MNHEY; CDR2 reads SVGEGT. CDR3 sequence: CASSYGTGGNTEAFF. The CDR3 DNA reads as TGTGCCAGCAGTTACGGGACAGGGGGAAACACTGAAGCTTTCTTT.

The rearrangement uses TRBV15 and TRBJ2-1, with 12 bases fitting TRBD2. Germline assignment: CDR1 LNHNV and CDR2 YYDKDF (reference sequence). The CDR3 loop spans 17 amino acids. The junction had 8 bases not matched to a gene; V was cut back by 0 bases and J by 8 bases. The DNA of the CDR3 is TGTGCCACCAGCAGAGACCTAGCGGGAGGGTCGGGGGATGAGCAGTTCTTC. Its translation: CATSRDLAGGSGDEQFF.

This chain uses TRBV4-3 with TRBJ2-1, with TRBD2 identical over 11 bases. The junction had 3 bases not matched to a gene; V was cut back by 4 bases and J by 4 bases. Germline values: CDR1 LGHNA, CDR2 YSLEER. There are 15 residues in the CDR3. The CDR3 DNA reads as TGCGCCAGCAGCCTTCGGACTAGCGGGTACAATGAGCAGTTCTTC. Amino acids: CASSLRTSGYNEQFF.

The rearrangement joins TRBV6-2 or TRBV6-3 to TRBJ2-1; tentatively, D is TRBD1 (6 bases). Germline CDR1 MNHEY, CDR2 SVGEGT. V dropped 2 bases and J dropped 1 base, with 9 bases sitting between them. This CDR3 has 15 amino acids. The CDR3 coding sequence is TGTGCCAGCAGTTACGACAGGCCTTCCTACAATGAGCAGTTCTTC. Its protein product is CASSYDRPSYNEQFF.

The V and J genes are TRBV19 and TRBJ1-1; TRBD1 matches at 8 bases. Germline V gene sequence: CDR1 LNHDA, CDR2 SQIVND (reference sequence). V trimming: 3 bases; J trimming: 11 bases; junction bases outside the gene matches: 11. The CDR3 covers 14 residues. The CDR3 reads CASSIRTGSLSAFF. DNA of the CDR3: TGTGCCAGTAGTATTCGGACAGGGAGTTTAAGCGCTTTCTTT. The variable domain in full, completed from reference TRBV19 and TRBJ1-1, reads DGGITQSPKYLFRKEGQNVTLSCEQNLNHDAMYWYRQDPGQGLRLIYYSQIVNDFQKGDIAEGYSVSREKKESFPLTVTSAQKNPTAFYLCASSIRTGSLSAFFGQGTRLTVV.

The rearrangement uses TRBV19 and TRBJ2-2; perhaps TRBD1 as D (5 bases). V shed 5 bases and J shed 3 bases, with 13 bases lying between them. Germline CDR1 LNHDA, CDR2 SQIVND (reference sequence). This CDR3 is 15 amino acids long. The CDR3 DNA reads as TGTGCCAGTAGTGTAAGAGCAGGGTACACCGGGGAGCTGTTTTTT. Translation: CASSVRAGYTGELFF.

The chain couples TRBV4-3 to TRBJ2-7, with 7 bases fitting TRBD1. This CDR3 has 14 residues. Germline assignment: CDR1 LGHNA and CDR2 YSLEER. V was clipped by 2 bases and J by 3 bases; unmatched bases: 4. CDR3 coding DNA: TGCGCCAGCAGCCAAAGAACAGGGGACTACGAGCAGTACTTC. Translation: CASSQRTGDYEQYF.